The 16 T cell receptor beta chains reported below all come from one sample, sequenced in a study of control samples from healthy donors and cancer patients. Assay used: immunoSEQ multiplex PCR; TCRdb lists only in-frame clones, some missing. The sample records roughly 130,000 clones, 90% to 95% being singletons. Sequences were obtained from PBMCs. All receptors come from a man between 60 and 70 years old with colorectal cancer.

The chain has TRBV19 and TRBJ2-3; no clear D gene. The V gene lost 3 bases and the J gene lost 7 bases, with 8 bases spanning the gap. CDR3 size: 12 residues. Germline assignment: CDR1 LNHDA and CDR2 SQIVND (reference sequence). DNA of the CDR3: TGTGCCAGTAGTATCCCCGCAAATACGCAGTATTTT. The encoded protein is CASSIPANTQYF.

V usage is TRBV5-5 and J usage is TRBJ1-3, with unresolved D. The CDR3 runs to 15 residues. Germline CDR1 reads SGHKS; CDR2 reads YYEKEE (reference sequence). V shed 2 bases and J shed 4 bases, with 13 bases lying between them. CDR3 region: CASSLRRVEGNTIYF. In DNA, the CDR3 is TGTGCCAGCAGCTTACGGAGGGTGGAAGGAAACACCATATATTTT.

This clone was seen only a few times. The CDR3 sequence: CASSQIGSRYEQYF. The CDR3 DNA is TGTGCCAGCAGCCAAATTGGCAGTCGCTACGAGCAGTACTTC. V is TRBV3-1 (or the pseudogene TRBV3-2) and J is TRBJ2-7; D is undetermined. CDR1 and CDR2 (germline): LGHDT, YNNKEL (reference sequence). V gave up 2 bases and J gave up 3 bases, with 11 bases separating them. This CDR3 contains 14 residues.

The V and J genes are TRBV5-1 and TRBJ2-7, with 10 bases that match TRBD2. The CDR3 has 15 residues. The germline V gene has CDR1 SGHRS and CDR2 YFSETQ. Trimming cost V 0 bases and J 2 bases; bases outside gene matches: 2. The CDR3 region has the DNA TGCGCCAGCAGCTTGGTAAGCGGGGGGGCCTACGAGCAGTACTTC. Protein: CASSLVSGGAYEQYF. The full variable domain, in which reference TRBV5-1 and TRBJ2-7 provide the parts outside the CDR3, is KAGVTQTPRYLIKTRGQQVTLSCSPISGHRSVSWYQQTPGQGLQFLFEYFSETQRNKGNFPGRFSGRQFSNSRSEMNVSTLELGDSALYLCASSLVSGGAYEQYFGPGTRLTVT.

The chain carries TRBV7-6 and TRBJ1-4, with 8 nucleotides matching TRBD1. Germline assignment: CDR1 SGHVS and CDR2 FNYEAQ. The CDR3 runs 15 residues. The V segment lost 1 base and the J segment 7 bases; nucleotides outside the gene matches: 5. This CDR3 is CASSLGGTGSEKLFF. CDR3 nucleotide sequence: TGTGCCAGCAGCTTAGGGGGGACAGGATCTGAAAAACTGTTTTTT.

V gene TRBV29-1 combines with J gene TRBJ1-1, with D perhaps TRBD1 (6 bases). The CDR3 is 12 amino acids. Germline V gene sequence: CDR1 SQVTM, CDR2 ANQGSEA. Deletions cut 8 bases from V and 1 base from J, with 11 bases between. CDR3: CSMGHSNTEAFF. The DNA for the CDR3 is TGCAGCATGGGACACTCGAACACTGAAGCTTTCTTT. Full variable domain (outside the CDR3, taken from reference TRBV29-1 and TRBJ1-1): SAVISQKPSRDICQRGTSLTIQCQVDSQVTMMFWYRQQPGQSLTLIATANQGSEATYESGFVIDKFPISRPNLTFSTLTVSNMSPEDSSIYLCSMGHSNTEAFFGQGTRLTVV.

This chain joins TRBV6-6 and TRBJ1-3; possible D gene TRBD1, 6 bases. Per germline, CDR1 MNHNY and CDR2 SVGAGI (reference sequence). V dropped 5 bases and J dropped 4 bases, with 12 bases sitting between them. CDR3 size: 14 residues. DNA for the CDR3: TGTGCCAGCAGTGCCCTCGGGACAGGAAACACCATATATTTT. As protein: CASSALGTGNTIYF.

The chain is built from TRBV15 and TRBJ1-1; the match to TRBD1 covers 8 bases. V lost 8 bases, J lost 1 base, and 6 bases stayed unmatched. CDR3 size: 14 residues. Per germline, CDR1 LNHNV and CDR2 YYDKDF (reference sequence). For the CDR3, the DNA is TGTGCCACCGCGGACAGGGTATCGAACACTGAAGCTTTCTTT. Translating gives CATADRVSNTEAFF.

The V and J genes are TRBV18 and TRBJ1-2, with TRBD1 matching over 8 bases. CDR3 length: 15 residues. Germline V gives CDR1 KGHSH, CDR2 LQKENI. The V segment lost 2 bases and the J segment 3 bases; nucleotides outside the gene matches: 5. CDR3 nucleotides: TGTGCCAGCTCACCAACCCCGACAGGGGACTATGGCTACACCTTC. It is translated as CASSPTPTGDYGYTF.

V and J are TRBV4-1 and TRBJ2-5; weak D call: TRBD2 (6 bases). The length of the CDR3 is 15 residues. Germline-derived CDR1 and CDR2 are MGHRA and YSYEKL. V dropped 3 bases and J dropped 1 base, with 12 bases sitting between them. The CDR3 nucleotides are TGCGCCAGCAGCCACACAACTAGCCTCCAAGAGACCCAGTACTTC. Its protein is CASSHTTSLQETQYF.

CDR3 protein: CASSYRENTEAFF. DNA of the CDR3: TGTGCCAGCAGCTACAGGGAGAACACTGAAGCTTTCTTT. The chain links TRBV12-3 or TRBV12-4 to TRBJ1-1, with a possible D match to TRBD1 (6 bases). Trimming stripped 6 bases from V and 1 base from J, with 9 bases between. CDR3 length: 13 amino acids.

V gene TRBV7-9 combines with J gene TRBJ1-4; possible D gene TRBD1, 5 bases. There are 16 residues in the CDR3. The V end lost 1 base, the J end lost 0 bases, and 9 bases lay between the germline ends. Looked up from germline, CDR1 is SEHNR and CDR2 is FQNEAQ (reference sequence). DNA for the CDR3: TGTGCCAGCAGCTTAGGACAGAGTGCAACTAATGAAAAACTGTTTTTT. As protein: CASSLGQSATNEKLFF.

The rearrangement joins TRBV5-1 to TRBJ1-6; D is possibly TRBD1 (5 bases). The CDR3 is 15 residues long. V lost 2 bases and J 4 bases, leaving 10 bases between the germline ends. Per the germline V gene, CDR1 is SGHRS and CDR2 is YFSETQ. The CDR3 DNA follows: TGCGCCAGCAGCTTAAGGGGCGCTTATAATTCACCCCTCCACTTT. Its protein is CASSLRGAYNSPLHF. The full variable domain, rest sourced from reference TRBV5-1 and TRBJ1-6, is KAGVTQTPRYLIKTRGQQVTLSCSPISGHRSVSWYQQTPGQGLQFLFEYFSETQRNKGNFPGRFSGRQFSNSRSEMNVSTLELGDSALYLCASSLRGAYNSPLHFGNGTRLTVT.

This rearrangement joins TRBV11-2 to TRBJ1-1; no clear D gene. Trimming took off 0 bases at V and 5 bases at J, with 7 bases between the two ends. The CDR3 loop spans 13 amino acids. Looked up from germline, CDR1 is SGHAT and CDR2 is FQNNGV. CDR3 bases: TGTGCCAGCAGCTTAGACAGAAGGACTGAAGCTTTCTTT. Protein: CASSLDRRTEAFF. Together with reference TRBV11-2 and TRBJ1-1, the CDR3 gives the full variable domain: EAGVAQSPRYKIIEKRQSVAFWCNPISGHATLYWYQQILGQGPKLLIQFQNNGVVDDSQLPKDRFSAERLKGVDSTLKIQPAKLEDSAVYLCASSLDRRTEAFFGQGTRLTVV.

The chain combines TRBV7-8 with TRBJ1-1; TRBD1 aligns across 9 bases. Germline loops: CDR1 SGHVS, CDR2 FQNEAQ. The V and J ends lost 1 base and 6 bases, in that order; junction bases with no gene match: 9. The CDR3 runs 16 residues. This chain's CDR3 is CASSLGWGQGLSEAFF. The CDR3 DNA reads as TGTGCCAGCAGCTTAGGTTGGGGACAGGGCCTTTCTGAAGCTTTCTTT.

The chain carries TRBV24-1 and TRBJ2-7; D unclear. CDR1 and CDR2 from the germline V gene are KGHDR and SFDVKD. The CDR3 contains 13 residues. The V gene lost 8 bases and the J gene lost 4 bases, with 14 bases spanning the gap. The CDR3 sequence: CATILSECYEQYF. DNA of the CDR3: TGTGCCACCATCTTAAGCGAATGTTACGAGCAGTACTTC.